The next 20 T cell receptor beta chains were all read from a single sample in a study of regulatory T cells in long-lasting Graves disease. Noted time point: newly diagnosed GD, antithyroid drugs for less than 3 months. Isolated PBMC RNA provided the starting material for the TCR library. To make TCR beta libraries, researchers used iRepertoire HTBI primers and Arm-PCR of CDR3 regions. From the multiplex PCR reads, TCRdb called clonotypes with MiXCR, one entry per CDR3 protein. The data contain approximately 470,000 distinct CDR3 sequences, 15% to 20% of them singletons. These data were likewise used in another study, on T cells in Graves' hyperthyroidism and ophthalmopathy.

Sequencing was performed on peripheral blood mononuclear cells (PBMCs), taken at new diagnosis, from a patient treated with antithyroid drugs. Every receptor here comes from a man aged 40-49 years with Graves disease.

A few counts support this clonotype. The chain joins TRBV28 to TRBJ2-7; 8 bases fit TRBD1. Germline V CDR1 and CDR2: MDHEN, SYDVKM. Trimming cost V 2 bases and J 6 bases; bases outside gene matches: 12. The CDR3 is 16 residues long. This CDR3 is CASSLVLGTGLSEQYF. The DNA of the CDR3 is TGTGCCAGCAGTTTAGTATTGGGGACAGGACTGTCCGAGCAGTACTTC.

The sample holds a few counts of this clonotype. This chain connects TRBV2 to TRBJ1-2; the D gene is possibly TRBD1 (5 bases). Trimming cost V 7 bases and J 2 bases, with 14 bases left between them. Looked up from germline, CDR1 is SNHLY and CDR2 is FYNNEI. CDR3 length: 14 residues. CDR3 protein: CASTTGGENYGYTF. The CDR3 bases are TGTGCCAGCACCACTGGAGGGGAGAACTATGGCTACACCTTC.

The chain couples TRBV6-4 to TRBJ2-5; D not resolved. Trimming stripped 5 bases from V and 1 base from J, with 14 bases between. CDR3 length: 15 residues. The germline V gene encodes CDR1 MRHNA and CDR2 SNTAGT. The CDR3 DNA reads TGTGCCAGCAGTCGGTTCGGTGGGCCCCAAGAGACCCAGTACTTC. Translated, it gives CASSRFGGPQETQYF.

The sample holds many counts of this clonotype. The CDR3 coding sequence is TGTGCCAGCAGTCCCTGGGGAAAAGCCTACAATGAGCAGTTCTTC. Residues: CASSPWGKAYNEQFF. The chain joins TRBV28 to TRBJ2-1; no clear D. The germline V gene encodes CDR1 MDHEN and CDR2 SYDVKM. CDR3 length equals 15 residues. V was cut by 5 bases and J by 2 bases, with 13 bases left in between.

This clonotype was seen more than once but under ten times. V usage is TRBV20-1 and J usage is TRBJ2-3; 7 nucleotides align to TRBD2. The CDR3 length is 16 residues. J was trimmed by 0 bases and V by 4 bases; bases with no gene match: 10. Germline values: CDR1 DFQATT, CDR2 SNEGSKA (reference sequence). The CDR3 protein is CSANLLAGLSTDTQYF. CDR3 DNA: TGCAGTGCTAATCTCTTAGCGGGCCTTAGCACAGATACGCAGTATTTT.

In its sample, this clonotype was seen many times. The rearrangement uses TRBV5-1 and TRBJ2-1; TRBD1 matches 8 bases. The CDR3 contains 14 residues. The germline V gene encodes CDR1 SGHRS and CDR2 YFSETQ. V shed 4 bases and J 7 bases; nucleotides not matched to a gene: 7. CDR3 amino acids: CASSGSGTGNEQFF. CDR3 DNA: TGCGCCAGCAGCGGGTCCGGGACAGGAAATGAGCAGTTCTTC.

This clonotype was seen a few times. The chain links TRBV20-1 to TRBJ2-2, with D possibly called TRBD1 or TRBD2 (5 bases each). The CDR3 length is 13 residues. V was trimmed by 0 bases and J by 6 bases, leaving 8 bases between them. Germline V gene data show CDR1 as DFQATT and CDR2 as SNEGSKA (reference sequence). Here the CDR3 DNA reads TGCAGTGCTAGAGATCGAGGGGCCGGGGAGCTGTTTTTT. As protein: CSARDRGAGELFF.

Remarks on this clonotype: A junction end diverges from the germline sequence, so it may reflect a read error. The CDR3 DNA reads TGCGCCAGCAGCCAAGCACAGGGGGCTGCAGGCTACACCTTC. This gives the protein CASSQAQGAAGYTF. The chain recombines TRBV11-3 with TRBJ1-2; 9 bases align to TRBD1. This CDR3 has 14 amino acids. Germline CDR1 and CDR2: SGHNT and YENEEA.

This clonotype was detected many times. The chain is built from TRBV6-1 and TRBJ2-3; D is perhaps TRBD2 (5 bases). Per germline, CDR1 MNHNS and CDR2 SASEGT. The CDR3 length is 12 residues. V shed 2 bases and J shed 6 bases, with 6 bases lying between them. The CDR3 region has the DNA TGTGCCAGCAGTGAATGGAGGGATACGCAGTATTTT. Translated, it gives CASSEWRDTQYF.

This clonotype has just a few counts. J is TRBJ2-5 and V is TRBV19; D remains unclear. With 7 bases removed from V and 5 bases from J, the gap between germline ends came to 20 bases. The CDR3 totals 15 residues. CDR1 is LNHDA, CDR2 SQIVND, per germline (reference sequence). CDR3 in DNA: TGTGCCAGTAACCCCGGGTCGGCGCCGTTGGAGACCCAGTACTTC. Translating gives CASNPGSAPLETQYF. Supplemented by reference TRBV19 and TRBJ2-5, the full variable domain reads DGGITQSPKYLFRKEGQNVTLSCEQNLNHDAMYWYRQDPGQGLRLIYYSQIVNDFQKGDIAEGYSVSREKKESFPLTVTSAQKNPTAFYLCASNPGSAPLETQYFGPGTRLLVL.

Many counts were recorded for this clonotype. V gene TRBV2 combines with J gene TRBJ2-1; TRBD2 matches at 7 bases. The CDR3 sequence is 14 residues long. Germline values: CDR1 SNHLY, CDR2 FYNNEI. The V gene end was trimmed by 6 bases and the J gene end by 8 bases; junction bases not matched to a gene: 10. CDR3 sequence: CASRPGPGRDEQFF. In DNA form, the CDR3 reads TGTGCCAGCAGACCGGGACCGGGGAGGGATGAGCAGTTCTTC.

V is TRBV29-1 and J is TRBJ2-5; 16 bases map to TRBD2. The CDR3 extends over 16 amino acids. Germline V CDR1 and CDR2: SQVTM, ANQGSEA. The CDR3 nucleotides are TGCACGGTCCTGGGACTAGCGGGAGGGATTGAAGAGACCCAGTACTTC. Its protein is CTVLGLAGGIEETQYF.

The sample holds many counts of this clonotype. The chain uses TRBV10-1 and TRBJ1-1, with TRBD1 matching 8 bases. CDR3 length equals 13 residues. Trimming removed 4 bases from V and 6 bases from J; junction bases left unmatched: 4. Germline V CDR1 and CDR2: WNHNN, SYGVQD (reference sequence). Here the CDR3 DNA reads TGCGCCAGCAGTGGGACAGGGAGGGCTGAAGCTTTCTTT. It is translated as CASSGTGRAEAFF.

This clonotype was observed at least ten times. The chain joins TRBV28 to TRBJ1-1, with D uncertain. This CDR3 is 13 amino acids long. V lost 4 bases and J 1 base, leaving 7 bases between the germline ends. Germline loops: CDR1 MDHEN, CDR2 SYDVKM. CDR3 nucleotide sequence: TGTGCCAGCAGTTCCACAGAGAACACTGAAGCTTTCTTT. Its translation is CASSSTENTEAFF.

At least ten counts were recorded for this clonotype. The CDR3 loop reads CASSLVGGADQPQHF. CDR3 DNA: TGTGCCAGCAGCTTAGTGGGGGGGGCCGATCAGCCCCAGCATTTT. This chain links TRBV7-9 with TRBJ1-5; a weak D match, TRBD1 (6 bases). Germline V gene data show CDR1 as SEHNR and CDR2 as FQNEAQ (reference sequence). V was clipped by 1 base and J by 5 bases, with 12 bases between them. CDR3 length: 15 residues.

For this clonotype: The junction and the germline gene differ at one end; a read error may be behind it. The chain employs TRBV7-3 and TRBJ2-1; 7 bases are a match to TRBD1. Germline CDR1 reads SGHTA; CDR2 reads FQGTGA. The CDR3 runs to 14 residues. CDR3 residues: CASSLTGQNNEQFF. DNA of the CDR3: TGTGCCAGCAGCCTAACGGGACAGAACAATGAGCAGTTCTTC.

This clonotype was seen at least ten times. V is TRBV5-1 and J is TRBJ2-7; 10 positions match TRBD2. With V trimmed by 3 bases and J by 2 bases, 8 bases remained unmatched. The germline V gene encodes CDR1 SGHRS and CDR2 YFSETQ. This CDR3 is 16 amino acids long. CDR3 nucleotide sequence: TGCGCCAGCAGCTCCGCCCCGGGACTAGCGCCCTACGAGCAGTACTTC. Encoded protein: CASSSAPGLAPYEQYF.

The chain recombines TRBV7-8 with TRBJ2-2, with D possibly TRBD1 on 6 matching bases. Trimming cost V 6 bases and J 5 bases, with 10 bases left between them. The length of the CDR3 is 13 residues. Germline V gene data show CDR1 as SGHVS and CDR2 as FQNEAQ. CDR3 DNA sequence: TGTGCCAGCAGAGGACAGCCGACCGGGGAGCTGTTTTTT. Translating gives CASRGQPTGELFF.

The sample holds many counts of this clonotype. The V call is TRBV18, the J call TRBJ2-3, with TRBD2 as a possible D gene (6 bases). V was pared by 3 bases and J by 9 bases, with 10 bases between. The CDR3 extends over 12 amino acids. CDR1 is KGHSH, CDR2 LQKENI, per germline. The CDR3 loop is CASSPDGGTQYF. The DNA for the CDR3 is TGTGCCAGCTCACCGGATGGGGGGACGCAGTATTTT.

This clonotype was recorded many times. The rearrangement uses TRBV12-3 or TRBV12-4 and TRBJ2-7; 10 nucleotides line up with TRBD2. The CDR3 has 15 residues. V dropped 6 bases and J dropped 1; count of bases not matched to a gene: 6. CDR3 region: CASREGSGRSYEQYF. The CDR3 DNA reads as TGTGCCAGCAGGGAGGGTAGCGGGAGGTCCTACGAGCAGTACTTC.